This is a list of T cell receptor beta chains from one sample in a study of blood T cells in healthy people across ages. A single record per CDR3 protein comes from TCRdb applying MiXCR to the 5' RACE reads. The sample comprises about 1.8 million distinct CDR3 sequences, around half of which are singletons, and approximately 2% rests with the top ten. What was sequenced was blood. The receptors shown here come from a woman in her forties in good health. The CDR3 runs from the conserved cysteine through the conserved F or W.

TRBJ1-2	TRBV29-1	13	CSVGRTGGYGYTF
.	TRBV9	14	CASSVVTGKDEQYF
TRBJ2-3	TRBV25-1	16	CASSDLQTPSTDTQYF
TRBJ2-3	TRBV6-5	14	CASLERGGLNTQYF
TRBJ2-4	TRBV20-1	13	CSARSSSKNIQYF
TRBJ2-3	TRBV11-1	15	CASSFTSGDTDTQYF
TRBJ2-5	TRBV20-1	14	CSARLAEQQETQYF
TRBJ2-1	TRBV7-9	18	CASSPRRDRNSSYNEQFF
TRBJ2-1	TRBV5-1	17	CASSLLPGGNTYNEQFF
TRBJ1-5	TRBV4-2	15	CASSQRQVPGQPQHF
TRBJ2-6	TRBV2	18	CASRPGQGILAGANVLTF
TRBJ1-2	TRBV5-1	14	CASSSTGPSPSYTF
TRBJ2-3	TRBV24-1	14	CATSPPEGPDTQYF
TRBJ2-7	TRBV20-1	16	CSATEVGRGTNYEQYF
TRBJ1-6	TRBV20-1	15	CSARDVVGDNSPLHF
TRBJ1-2	TRBV20-1	13	CSADPDRVYGYTF
TRBJ2-5	TRBV20-1	17	CSASRPRLRTDQETQYF
TRBJ1-2	TRBV20-1	12	CSVKGSNYGYTF
TRBJ2-5	TRBV12-3/TRBV12-4	14	CASTTSGGDETQYF
TRBJ2-3	TRBV6-1	20	CASSPNYQVIRGARTDTQYF
TRBJ2-3	TRBV29-1	13	CSVRDSNTDTQYF
TRBJ1-2	TRBV7-2	16	CASSLAFRVTNYGYTF
TRBJ2-3	TRBV27	13	CASSVWQEDTQYF
TRBJ2-1	TRBV20-1	15	CSLLALGQGVGEQFF